Following are 15 T cell receptor beta chains from one sample sequenced in a study of regulatory T cells in long-lasting Graves disease (dated by TCRdb to 2020 to 2023). The library was made by multiplex PCR. Sequencer: Illumina HiSeq 4000. TCR beta libraries were built with iRepertoire HTBI primers and Arm-PCR amplification of CDR3 regions. Through fastp at Q25 and MiXCR, TCRdb rebuilt clones from the public reads, retaining in-frame beta chains. Every CDR3 protein is listed once, alongside the most common genes and DNA of its rows. Within this sample are around 500,000 distinct CDR3 sequences, with approximately 13% of them counted one time only. 8.5% to 10% of the sample comes from the top ten. The sample's time point, from its label and the paper: newly diagnosed GD, antithyroid drugs for less than 3 months. For both TCR sequencing and RNA sequencing, RNA was extracted from PBMCs using TRIzol. In addition, the sample was reused for a study of T cells in Graves' hyperthyroidism and ophthalmopathy.

This specimen was peripheral blood mononuclear cells (PBMCs), taken at new diagnosis, from a patient treated with antithyroid drugs. These receptors came from a young man with Graves disease. Donor details come from another sample of the same person, matched by shared clones.

This clonotype has at least ten counts. The gene calls are TRBV6-1 and TRBJ1-5; D possibly corresponds to TRBD1 (6 bases). In germline, CDR1 is MNHNS, CDR2 SASEGT. Between the trimmed V and J ends, which lost 4 bases and 3 bases, there was a span of 10 bases. CDR3 length: 14 amino acids. The CDR3 DNA sequence: TGTGCCAGCAGTGGACAGGCGACCAATCAGCCCCAGCATTTT. Translation gives CASSGQATNQPQHF.

The chain couples TRBV7-9 to TRBJ2-2, with 7 bases fitting TRBD2. CDR1 is SEHNR, CDR2 FQNEAQ, per germline (reference sequence). V gave up 10 bases and J gave up 3 bases; unmatched junction bases: 11. The CDR3 is 15 residues long. The CDR3 DNA is TGTGCCAACCCAAGGGAGGGGAAATACACCGGGGAGCTGTTTTTT. Translating it yields CANPREGKYTGELFF.

This clonotype was recorded at least ten times. The V gene is TRBV2, the J gene TRBJ2-2, with 8 bases identical to TRBD2. The trim removed 10 bases at V and 6 bases at J, leaving 7 bases unmatched. The V gene's germline CDR1 is SNHLY and CDR2 FYNNEI. CDR3 length: 13 amino acids. The CDR3 DNA reads as TGTGCCATCCGGGAGGGGATGGCCGGGGAGCTGTTTTTT. Amino acids: CAIREGMAGELFF.

The chain recombines TRBV9 with TRBJ2-3; a weak D match, TRBD2 (5 bases). Trimming shortened V by 3 bases and J by 5 bases, and 13 bases separated the two germline ends. This CDR3 spans 14 amino acids. Germline V gene sequence: CDR1 SGDLS, CDR2 YYNGEE. The CDR3 sequence: CASSESDLQDTQYF. The CDR3 coding sequence is TGTGCCAGCAGCGAGTCGGACTTGCAAGATACGCAGTATTTT.

This clonotype was seen ten or more times. The rearrangement joins TRBV28 to TRBJ2-7, with TRBD2 identical over 14 bases. This CDR3 has 17 residues. From germline, CDR1 is MDHEN and CDR2 SYDVKM. J was trimmed by 3 bases and V by 8 bases; bases with no gene match: 12. This CDR3 is CASGGGTSGGSYYEQYF. The CDR3 DNA reads as TGTGCCAGCGGGGGGGGGACTAGCGGGGGATCTTACTACGAGCAGTACTTC.

This clonotype was seen at least ten times. This chain uses TRBV11-2 with TRBJ2-7; 12 bases are shared with TRBD1. J lost 0 bases, V lost 5 bases, and 11 bases had no gene match. CDR3 length equals 18 residues. Germline assignment: CDR1 SGHAT and CDR2 FQNNGV. In DNA, the CDR3 is TGTGCCAGCAGCGTGGGACAGGGGGCCCAGATAGGCTCCTACGAGCAGTACTTC. The encoded protein is CASSVGQGAQIGSYEQYF. Full variable domain (remainder filled in from reference TRBV11-2 and TRBJ2-7): EAGVAQSPRYKIIEKRQSVAFWCNPISGHATLYWYQQILGQGPKLLIQFQNNGVVDDSQLPKDRFSAERLKGVDSTLKIQPAKLEDSAVYLCASSVGQGAQIGSYEQYFGPGTRLTVT.

This chain joins TRBV20-1 and TRBJ2-1; 7 positions match TRBD2. Germline V gene lookup returns CDR1 DFQATT and CDR2 SNEGSKA (reference sequence). The CDR3 has 12 residues. V shed 2 bases and J 9 bases; nucleotides not matched to a gene: 4. The DNA of the CDR3 is TGCAGTGCTAGATCCGCGGGAGCTGAGCAGTTCTTC. Protein product: CSARSAGAEQFF.

This rearrangement joins TRBV12-3 or TRBV12-4 to TRBJ1-3, with TRBD1 identical over 9 bases. V trimming: 11 bases; J trimming: 0 bases; junction bases outside the gene matches: 8. The CDR3 totals 15 residues. Here the CDR3 DNA reads TGTGCCCTGGGACAGGGCCCCCTCTCTGGAAACACCATATATTTT. Translation gives CALGQGPLSGNTIYF.

This clonotype was found a few times. The V call is TRBV4-1, the J call TRBJ2-2, with TRBD2 matching 8 bases. Germline CDR1 is MGHRA and CDR2 is YSYEKL. Trimming at V came to 8 bases and at J to 0 bases, leaving 5 bases not matched to a gene. This CDR3 spans 15 amino acids. The CDR3 spells CASALAGPNTGELFF. CDR3 nucleotide sequence: TGCGCCAGCGCCTTAGCGGGACCGAACACCGGGGAGCTGTTTTTT.

This clonotype was seen at least ten times. The chain carries TRBV27 and TRBJ2-1; 11 bases align to TRBD2. Trimming cost V 4 bases and J 6 bases; bases outside gene matches: 5. Germline V gene data show CDR1 as MNHEY and CDR2 as SMNVEV (reference sequence). The CDR3 totals 15 residues. The CDR3 coding sequence is TGTGCCAGCAGTTCCCGTAGCGGGAGGGCCAATGAGCAGTTCTTC. Translating it yields CASSSRSGRANEQFF.

This clonotype was picked up many times. The chain couples TRBV20-1 to TRBJ2-7, with TRBD2 identical over 8 bases. This CDR3 comprises 12 residues. Unmatched junction bases numbered 2, after V lost 3 bases and J lost 4 bases. The germline CDR1 and CDR2 sequences are DFQATT and SNEGSKA (reference sequence). The CDR3 DNA reads as TGCAGTGCTAGGCGGGAGGAATACGAGCAGTACTTC. Translated, it gives CSARREEYEQYF.

The rearrangement links TRBV5-1 to TRBJ1-1; TRBD1 is a possible D gene (6 bases). Trimming removed 3 bases at V and 4 bases at J, with 13 bases between. The germline V gene has CDR1 SGHRS and CDR2 YFSETQ. The CDR3 spans 14 residues. The CDR3 sequence: CASSWTVTSTEAFF. CDR3 bases: TGCGCCAGCAGCTGGACAGTTACGAGCACTGAAGCTTTCTTT.

The V call is TRBV4-1, the J call TRBJ1-5; 10 bases align to TRBD1. V gave up 4 bases and J gave up 7 bases; unmatched junction bases: 4. CDR1 is MGHRA and CDR2 is YSYEKL in the germline V gene. This CDR3 region has 14 residues. The CDR3 protein is CASSRQGAGQPQHF. The CDR3 nucleotides read TGCGCCAGCAGCCGACAGGGGGCAGGACAGCCCCAGCATTTT.

This clonotype has more than one count but fewer than ten. The rearrangement links TRBV20-1 to TRBJ2-1, with D possibly being TRBD2 (8 bases). V was cut by 1 base and J by 11 bases, with 18 bases left in between. Germline CDR1 is DFQATT and CDR2 is SNEGSKA (reference sequence). CDR3 size: 14 residues. CDR3 sequence reads: CSARGDSGRTQQFF. CDR3 coding DNA: TGCAGTGCTAGAGGGGACAGCGGGAGAACGCAGCAGTTCTTC.

In its sample, this clonotype was seen many times. The chain couples TRBV2 to TRBJ2-3; no firm D call. Trimming took 3 bases from V and 0 from J, leaving 13 bases between them. Germline V gene sequence: CDR1 SNHLY, CDR2 FYNNEI. The CDR3 spans 16 residues. CDR3 sequence reads: CASSEVGKASTDTQYF. CDR3 DNA sequence: TGTGCCAGCAGTGAGGTGGGGAAAGCTAGCACAGATACGCAGTATTTT.